These 18 T cell receptor beta chains were sequenced from one sample in a study of post-analysis software for immune sequencing data. Study outcomes and limitations: TRBV5-6, TRBV5-1 and TRBV20-1 were among roughly 5 TRBV segments more frequent in patients than controls.

Antigen specificity for these receptors is unknown. Tagging with unique molecular identifiers was a feature of the TCR beta cDNA libraries. Using its own MiXCR run on the PCR reads, TCRdb lists one record per CDR3 protein. The sample contains a few hundred thousand distinct CDR3 sequences, less than 40% of which appear only once. What was sequenced was blood. The receptors here all came from a girl aged 2-17 years with multiple sclerosis.

This clonotype was observed a few times. The chain uses TRBV29-1 and TRBJ2-3, with D possibly being TRBD2 (6 bases). Trimming left V 6 bases short and J 5 bases short, with 18 bases between. Germline CDR1 is SQVTM and CDR2 is ANQGSEA. The CDR3 length is 14 residues. The CDR3 nucleotides read TGCAGCGTACTTAGCGGCTCCGTTGGAGATACGCAGTATTTT. Encoded protein: CSVLSGSVGDTQYF.

The chain links TRBV7-6 to TRBJ2-3, with TRBD1 matching over 12 bases. Germline lookup yields CDR1 SGHVS and CDR2 FNYEAQ. V lost 1 base to trimming and J lost 6 bases; unmatched junction nucleotides: 5. The CDR3 extends over 16 amino acids. CDR3 in DNA: TGTGCCAGCAGCTTAGGGGCCGGGACAGGGGGCGATACGCAGTATTTT. This codes for CASSLGAGTGGDTQYF.

This clonotype was counted between two and nine times. The chain recombines TRBV5-1 with TRBJ2-1; the D call may be TRBD1 or TRBD2 (5 bases each). The V gene lost 1 base and the J gene lost 1 base, with 15 bases spanning the gap. The CDR3 runs to 17 residues. Germline values: CDR1 SGHRS, CDR2 YFSETQ. CDR3 nucleotide sequence: TGCGCCAGCAGCTTGTTCCGGGGCCAACTTTCCTACAATGAGCAGTTCTTC. Residues: CASSLFRGQLSYNEQFF.

In its sample, this clonotype was seen a few times. One end of the junction fails to match germline, which may point to a read error. The gene calls are TRBV2 and TRBJ2-1; a weak D match, TRBD1 (5 bases). The CDR3 runs to 15 residues. Germline V gene data show CDR1 as SNHLY and CDR2 as FYNNEI. The CDR3 DNA reads TGTGCCAACAGTGAAGATACAGGCTCCTACAATGAGCAGTTCTTC. Amino acid sequence: CANSEDTGSYNEQFF.

This clonotype was seen a handful of times. The CDR3 loop is CAISDGGGTYEQYF. For the CDR3, the DNA is TGTGCCATCAGTGACGGCGGGGGGACCTACGAGCAGTACTTC. The chain links TRBV10-3 to TRBJ2-7; 8 positions agree with TRBD2. This CDR3 has 14 amino acids. With 3 bases clipped from V and 2 bases from J, the junction kept 3 bases outside the gene matches. CDR1 ENHRY and CDR2 SYGVKD come from the germline V gene.

This chain uses TRBV7-9 with TRBJ2-1; 8 nucleotides match TRBD1. The CDR3 runs to 18 residues. CDR1 is SEHNR and CDR2 is FQNEAQ in the germline V gene (reference sequence). V was clipped by 1 base and J by 0 bases; unmatched bases: 8. The CDR3 protein is CASSLVASRGPSYNEQFF. The CDR3 DNA reads TGTGCCAGCAGCTTAGTGGCGAGCAGGGGGCCCTCCTACAATGAGCAGTTCTTC. The whole variable domain, filled in from reference TRBV7-9 and TRBJ2-1, reads DTGVSQNPRHKITKRGQNVTFRCDPISEHNRLYWYRQTLGQGPEFLTYFQNEAQLEKSRLLSDRFSAERPKGSFSTLEIQRTEQGDSAMYLCASSLVASRGPSYNEQFFGPGTRLTVL.

The chain links TRBV12-3 or TRBV12-4 to TRBJ1-1; no clear D gene. Trimming took off 2 bases at V and 1 base at J, with 5 bases between the two ends. This CDR3 is 13 amino acids long. The CDR3 sequence: CASSLIQNTEAFF. The CDR3 DNA sequence: TGTGCCAGCAGTTTAATCCAGAACACTGAAGCTTTCTTT.

CDR3 nucleotide sequence: TGTGCCAGCAGCCAACAATCGGGGACAGGGGCGGATGCCTACACCTTC. It encodes CASSQQSGTGADAYTF. The chain uses TRBV13 and TRBJ1-2, with 10 bases fitting TRBD1. CDR1 PRHDT and CDR2 FYEKMQ come from the germline V gene (reference sequence). The CDR3 totals 16 residues. V gave up 5 bases and J gave up 10 bases; unmatched junction bases: 16.

In this sample, this clonotype turned up a few times. V gene TRBV4-2 combines with J gene TRBJ2-5, with 9 bases lining up with TRBD1. This CDR3 region has 16 residues. Trimming took 3 bases from V and 4 from J; bases not matched to a gene: 9. Germline CDR1 reads LGHNA; CDR2 reads YNFKEQ. This CDR3 reads CASSHAGTGILETQYF. The CDR3 nucleotides are TGTGCCAGCAGCCACGCCGGGACAGGGATTTTAGAGACCCAGTACTTC.

Comment on this clonotype: A read error is possible here, since a much larger clone lies one base away. The chain recombines TRBV5-6 with TRBJ2-7; TRBD1 aligns across 8 bases. Germline V gives CDR1 SGHDT, CDR2 YYEEEE. The CDR3 runs to 14 residues. The J segment lost 0 bases and the V segment lost 5 bases, leaving 4 bases of the junction unmatched. In nucleotides, the CDR3 is TGTGCCAGCAGGCGGACAGGGAGCTCCTACGAGCAGTACTTC. Its translation is CASRRTGSSYEQYF.

The genes are TRBV3-1 and TRBJ2-1; D not certain. V lost 4 bases to trimming and J lost 5 bases, with 9 bases between them. Germline V gene lookup returns CDR1 LGHDT and CDR2 YNNKEL (reference sequence). The CDR3 is 13 amino acids. CDR3 coding DNA: TGTGCCAGCAGCCGAAACCGAGACAATGAGCAGTTCTTC. It is translated as CASSRNRDNEQFF.

CDR3 nucleotide sequence: TGTGCCAGCAGATCCGGGGAGCTGTTTTTT. This codes for CASRSGELFF. V gene TRBV12-3 or TRBV12-4 combines with J gene TRBJ2-2; D unresolved. The CDR3 is 10 amino acids. Trimming removed 6 bases at V and 6 bases at J, with 2 bases between.

This chain links TRBV5-1 with TRBJ2-3; perhaps TRBD1 as D (5 bases). The CDR3 is 19 residues long. V lost 4 bases, J lost 0 bases, and 24 bases lay in between. Germline values: CDR1 SGHRS, CDR2 YFSETQ. In DNA form, the CDR3 reads TGCGCCAGCAGCCGCAAACCAGACCGTCTCAGGGCGAGCACAGATACGCAGTATTTT. Translating gives CASSRKPDRLRASTDTQYF.

The V gene is TRBV20-1, the J gene TRBJ1-1, with D possibly TRBD1 on 5 matching bases. This CDR3 has 16 residues. The V and J ends lost 1 base and 0 bases respectively, with 15 bases between them. The V gene's germline CDR1 is DFQATT and CDR2 SNEGSKA (reference sequence). This CDR3 is CSARVTRGDMNTEAFF. The CDR3 nucleotides are TGCAGTGCTAGAGTTACCCGGGGCGACATGAACACTGAAGCTTTCTTT.

This clonotype was seen a handful of times. This chain connects TRBV28 to TRBJ1-1; no clear D. The V end lost 6 bases, the J end lost 1 base, and 3 bases lay between the germline ends. The CDR3 covers 11 residues. CDR1 is MDHEN, CDR2 SYDVKM, per germline. The DNA for the CDR3 is TGTGCCAGCAGGCGGAACACTGAAGCTTTCTTT. Its protein product is CASRRNTEAFF.

The chain joins TRBV6-6 to TRBJ1-4, with 9 positions matching TRBD1. The junction had 11 bases not matched to a gene; V was cut back by 6 bases and J by 12 bases. The germline gives CDR1 MNHNY, CDR2 SVGAGI (reference sequence). This CDR3 has 14 amino acids. As DNA, the CDR3 is TGTGCCAGCAGCTCTTCGAGGGACAGGGTGGAACTGTTTTTT. Translation: CASSSSRDRVELFF.

The chain has TRBV18 and TRBJ2-7; TRBD1 matches 10 bases. The V and J ends lost 3 bases and 0 bases, in that order; junction bases with no gene match: 5. Germline loops: CDR1 KGHSH, CDR2 LQKENI. The CDR3 totals 16 residues. CDR3 nucleotides: TGTGCCAGCTCACCGACCGGGACAGGGGTCTCCTACGAGCAGTACTTC. Encoded protein: CASSPTGTGVSYEQYF.

The J gene is TRBJ2-1, the V gene TRBV20-1; 10 bases match TRBD2. Germline V CDR1 and CDR2: DFQATT, SNEGSKA (reference sequence). V shed 2 bases and J 4 bases; nucleotides not matched to a gene: 11. The CDR3 runs 17 residues. The CDR3, as DNA: TGCAGTGCTAGACCCCAGCTAGCGGGGGTGAAGTACAATGAGCAGTTCTTC. This encodes CSARPQLAGVKYNEQFF.